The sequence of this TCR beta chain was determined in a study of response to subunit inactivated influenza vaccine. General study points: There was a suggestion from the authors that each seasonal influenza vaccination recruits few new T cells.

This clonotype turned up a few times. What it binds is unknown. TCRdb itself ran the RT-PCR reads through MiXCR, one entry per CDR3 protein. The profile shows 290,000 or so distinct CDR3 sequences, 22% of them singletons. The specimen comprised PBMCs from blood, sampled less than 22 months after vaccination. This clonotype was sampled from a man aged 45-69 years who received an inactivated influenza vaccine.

The CDR3 bases are TGCGCCAGCAGCCAAGAATCAACTAATGAAAAACTGTTTTTT. Its translation is CASSQESTNEKLFF. V gene TRBV4-1 combines with J gene TRBJ1-4; no reliable D call. The germline gives CDR1 MGHRA, CDR2 YSYEKL. V shed 0 bases and J shed 0 bases, with 2 bases lying between them. There are 14 residues in the CDR3.